This T cell receptor (beta chain) is drawn from a study of T cells in Graves' hyperthyroidism and ophthalmopathy. In the study overall: Peripheral blood was collected at initial diagnosis, before any treatment.

Pregnant or lactating patients were excluded, as were those with uncontrolled infection or other autoimmune disease. A remark on this clonotype: As yet, its antigen is unknown. A much larger clone differs from this one at a single base, so this may be a read error.

Findings and limits, study-wide: Ophthalmopathy was identified by the model a median approximately 6.4 months ahead of onset.

Amplification of TCR beta CDR3 regions was performed using RNA transcripts as template. TCR CDR3 regions were first amplified by RT-PCR with HTBI primers. MiXCR, run by TCRdb on the multiplex PCR reads, gives a single entry per CDR3 protein. The profile covers about 420,000 distinct CDR3 sequences, with 15% to 19% appearing a single time and over 12% taken by the ten largest. This CDR3 is 11 amino acids long. Looked up from germline, CDR1 is MDHEN and CDR2 is SYDVKM. The chain combines TRBV28 with TRBJ2-2, with D possibly matching TRBD2 (5 bases). The sequenced sample consisted of blood. This TCR derives from a woman under 30 with Graves' hyperthyroidism. This CDR3 reads CAGTNTGEPFF. CDR3 DNA: TGTGCCGGAACGAACACCGGGGAGCCGTTTTTT.